These T cell receptor beta chains were read from a single sample in a study of Ad26.COV2.S vaccination and SARS-CoV-2 variants. Clones were sequenced by immunoSEQ multiplex PCR, and TCRdb holds only the in-frame ones, with some missing. The sample has around 250,000 clones, around 90% seen once. The material sequenced was peripheral blood, taken in a trial of Ad26.COV2.S vaccine versus placebo. Receptor source: a person between 18 and 65 years old who received the Ad26.COV2.S COVID-19 vaccine or a placebo. Both conserved end residues are part of each CDR3. The D gene is left open where the match is weak. Clone sizes are given selectively: once, few, many, or a class where the clone is expanded.

V gene,D gene,clone size,J gene,CDR3 DNA,CDR3 protein
TRBV28,TRBD2,NA,TRBJ2-1,TGTGCCAGCAGTCCGGGACTAGGATACAATGAGCAGTTCTTC,CASSPGLGYNEQFF
TRBV24-1,TRBD1,NA,TRBJ2-2,TGTGCCACCAGTGACCCCTTAGGACAGGGGGGCACCAACACCGGGGAGCTGTTTTTT,CATSDPLGQGGTNTGELFF
TRBV27,NA,NA,TRBJ2-1,TGTGCCAGCAGCGCACGGGGGCATGAGCAGTTCTTC,CASSARGHEQFF
TRBV7-9,NA,NA,TRBJ1-4,TGTGCCAGCAGCTTAGCGCGTGAGGTGCACTTT,CASSLAREVHF
TRBV2,TRBD1,NA,TRBJ1-2,TGTGCCAGCACCGGACAGGGGGCTAACTATGGCTACACCTTC,CASTGQGANYGYTF
TRBV11-2,TRBD2,NA,TRBJ2-2,TGTGCCAGCAGCTTAGCGGGGGGGACCGGGGAGCTGTTTTTT,CASSLAGGTGELFF
TRBV4-3,TRBD2,few,TRBJ2-7,TGCGCCAGCAGCCAAGAAGAAAGATGGGGGGGACCCTACGAGCAGTACTTC,CASSQEERWGGPYEQYF
TRBV16,TRBD1,NA,TRBJ1-2,TGTGCCAGCAGCCATGAAACAGGGGTAGGCTATGGCTACACCTTC,CASSHETGVGYGYTF
TRBV10-3,NA,few,TRBJ1-5,TGTGCCATCAGTGAGGGGAATCAGCCCCAGCATTTT,CAISEGNQPQHF
TRBV6-5,NA,once,TRBJ1-5,TGTGCCAGCAGTTCCATAGGGGAGCCCCAGCATTTT,CASSSIGEPQHF
TRBV7-2,NA,NA,TRBJ2-1,TGTGCCAGCAGCTTAAGGGGGGGGACAAACAATGAGCAGTTCTTC,CASSLRGGTNNEQFF
TRBV9,TRBD1,few,TRBJ1-4,TGTGCCAGCAGCGGACTACAGGGGCCCGGCGAAAAACTGTTTTTT,CASSGLQGPGEKLFF
TRBV7-9,NA,NA,TRBJ2-6,TGTGCCAGCAGCTCCATACCAGGGGCAGGGGCCAACGTCCTGACTTTC,CASSSIPGAGANVLTF
TRBV5-4,TRBD1,NA,TRBJ1-4,TGTGCCAGCAGCTTGTCGCAGGGGGCGAGTGGGGGTGAAAAACTGTTTTTT,CASSLSQGASGGEKLFF
TRBV5-1,TRBD2,NA,TRBJ2-3,TGCGCCAGCAGCTTGGGACTAGCGGGAGAGACCGATACGCAGTATTTT,CASSLGLAGETDTQYF
TRBV5-1,TRBD2,NA,TRBJ2-5,TGCGCCAGCAGCTTGGGTCGGGAGGGCCCCCCACAAGAGACCCAGTACTTC,CASSLGREGPPQETQYF
TRBV9,NA,NA,TRBJ2-6,TGTGCCAGCAGCGTTCGGGGGTCATCCAACGTCCTGACTTTC,CASSVRGSSNVLTF
TRBV15,TRBD2,NA,TRBJ2-2,TGTGCCACCAGCAGGCCCGGGACTAGCGGGAGAAGAGGGGAGCTGTTTTTT,CATSRPGTSGRRGELFF
TRBV5-5,TRBD2,NA,TRBJ2-1,TGTGCCAGCAGCTTGGTGCTCGGACTAGCGGGAGGTGTGAATGAGCAGTTCTTC,CASSLVLGLAGGVNEQFF
TRBV15,NA,NA,TRBJ1-1,TGTGCCACTCTTCAGGGAGGGCCGAGGGCTGAAGCTTTCTTT,CATLQGGPRAEAFF
TRBV5-1,NA,NA,TRBJ2-5,TGCGCCAGCAGCTTGAGCCAGGGAATGGTGGAGACCCAGTACTTC,CASSLSQGMVETQYF
TRBV29-1,NA,NA,TRBJ2-7,TGCAGCGTTGTCGGGACAACCGACTACGAGCAGTACTTC,CSVVGTTDYEQYF
TRBV5-1,NA,NA,TRBJ1-2,TGCGCCAGCAGCCCTCAGGGACTTGGGGGCTATGGCTACACCTTC,CASSPQGLGGYGYTF
TRBV18,NA,NA,TRBJ1-1,TGTGCCAGCTCACCACTGGGAACTCTTGGGAACACTGAAGCTTTCTTT,CASSPLGTLGNTEAFF
TRBV19,NA,NA,TRBJ2-5,TGTGCCAGTAGTATCCTAGTCCAAGAGACCCAGTACTTC,CASSILVQETQYF
TRBV6-1,NA,NA,TRBJ2-1,TGTGCCAGCAGTGAAGCCGGCATCAATGAGCAGTTCTTC,CASSEAGINEQFF
TRBV15,NA,NA,TRBJ2-3,TGTGCCACCAGCAGAGTTGCAGATACGCAGTATTTT,CATSRVADTQYF
TRBV24-1,TRBD2,NA,TRBJ2-1,TGTGCCACCAGTGATTCCTGGACTAGCGGGAGGAGTGATGAGCAGTTCTTC,CATSDSWTSGRSDEQFF
TRBV4-1,TRBD2,NA,TRBJ2-5,TGCGCCAGCAGCCAAATAGCGGGGCCGGGGACCCAGTACTTC,CASSQIAGPGTQYF
TRBV23-1,TRBD1,once,TRBJ1-2,TGCGCCAGCAGTCCCTCGGGAGGGGGCGAAGACTATGGCTACACCTTC,CASSPSGGGEDYGYTF